This T cell receptor (beta chain) was identified in a study of read filtering for tumor transcriptome and immune sequencing. Overall study context: 8 patients were R-ISS I, approximately 15 were R-ISS II, 6 or 7 were R-ISS III. Study conclusions and caveats: Correlation between methods rose after single-read clonotypes were removed. Sorted CD138-negative bone marrow cells were not purified T cells.

V was clipped by 0 bases and J by 3 bases; unmatched bases: 4. Germline loops: CDR1 LNHDA, CDR2 SQIVND (reference sequence). The CDR3 extends over 16 amino acids. This library used roughly 370 ng RNA and molecular barcoded adaptors spanning alpha/delta and beta/gamma chains. TCRdb re-analysed the reads in MiXCR, keeping a single row per CDR3 protein. There are about 63,000 distinct CDR3 sequences in the sample; more than 11% occur only once, and roughly 45% lies in the top ten. A remark on this clonotype: Its cognate antigen is unknown.

This clonotype was obtained from a donor aged 40 or older with multiple myeloma. The source material was a population of CD138-negative cells sorted from bone marrow. V is TRBV19 and J is TRBJ1-5; 8 bases fit TRBD1. The CDR3 nucleotides are TGTGCCAGTAGTATAGAGCCGGGACAGGCCAATCAGCCCCAGCATTTT. This encodes CASSIEPGQANQPQHF.